The clone carrying this T cell receptor beta chain was observed a single time. Its antigen is undetermined. Measured with immunoSEQ multiplex PCR; TCRdb has only the in-frame clones, and not every one. In the table there are 9,500 to 15,000 clones, over 90% of which are singletons. The data were obtained in a study of graft-versus-host responses after intestinal transplantation. Overall study context: Recipients received multivisceral, liver-intestinal, or isolated intestinal transplants.

This CDR3 has 13 residues. J lost 4 bases, V lost 4 bases, and 5 bases had no gene match. CDR1 and CDR2 (germline): SGHNT, YYREEE (reference sequence). Study-wide findings and caveats: Levels of circulating GvH clones at their peak were associated with early post-transplant HvG declines. Investigators detected GvH clones in recipient marrow, with some emerging earlier in ileum or blood.

The specimen comprised PBMCs, sampled just under 110 days after intestinal transplant. The gene calls are TRBV5-4 and TRBJ2-7, with 7 bases fitting TRBD1. The source is a human patient who received an intestinal transplant, so some T cells may come from the graft donor. CDR3 coding DNA: TGTGCCAGCAGCCAAGAGACAGGGTACGAGCAGTACTTC. Its protein product is CASSQETGYEQYF.